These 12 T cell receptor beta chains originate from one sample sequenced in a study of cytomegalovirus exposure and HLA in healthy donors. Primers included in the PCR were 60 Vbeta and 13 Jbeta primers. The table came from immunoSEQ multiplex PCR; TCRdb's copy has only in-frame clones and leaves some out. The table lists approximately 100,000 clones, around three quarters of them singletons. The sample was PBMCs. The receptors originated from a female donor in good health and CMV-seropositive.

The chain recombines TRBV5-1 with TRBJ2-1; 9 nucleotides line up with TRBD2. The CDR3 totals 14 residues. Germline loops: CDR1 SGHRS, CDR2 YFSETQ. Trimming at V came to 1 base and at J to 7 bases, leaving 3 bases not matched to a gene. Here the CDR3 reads CASSLWLAGNEQFF. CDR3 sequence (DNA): TGCGCCAGCAGCTTGTGGCTAGCGGGAAATGAGCAGTTCTTC. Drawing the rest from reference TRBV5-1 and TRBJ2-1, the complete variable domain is KAGVTQTPRYLIKTRGQQVTLSCSPISGHRSVSWYQQTPGQGLQFLFEYFSETQRNKGNFPGRFSGRQFSNSRSEMNVSTLELGDSALYLCASSLWLAGNEQFFGPGTRLTVL.

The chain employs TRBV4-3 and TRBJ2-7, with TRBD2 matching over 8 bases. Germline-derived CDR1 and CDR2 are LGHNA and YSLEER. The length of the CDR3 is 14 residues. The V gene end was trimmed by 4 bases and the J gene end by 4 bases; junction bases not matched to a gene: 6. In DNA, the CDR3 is TGCGCCAGCAGCCCGACGGGGGGGCCGTACGAGCAGTACTTC. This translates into CASSPTGGPYEQYF.

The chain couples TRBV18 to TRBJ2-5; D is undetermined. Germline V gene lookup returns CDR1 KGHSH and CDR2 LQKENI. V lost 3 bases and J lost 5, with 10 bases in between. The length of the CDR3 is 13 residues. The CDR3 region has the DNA TGTGCCAGCTCACCCTCCCGTCAGGAGACCCAGTACTTC. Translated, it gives CASSPSRQETQYF.

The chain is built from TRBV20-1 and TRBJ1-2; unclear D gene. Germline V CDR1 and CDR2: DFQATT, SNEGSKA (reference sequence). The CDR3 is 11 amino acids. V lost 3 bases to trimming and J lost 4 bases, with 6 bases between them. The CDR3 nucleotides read TGCAGTGCTAGTTCCGTCTATGGCTACACCTTC. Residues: CSASSVYGYTF.

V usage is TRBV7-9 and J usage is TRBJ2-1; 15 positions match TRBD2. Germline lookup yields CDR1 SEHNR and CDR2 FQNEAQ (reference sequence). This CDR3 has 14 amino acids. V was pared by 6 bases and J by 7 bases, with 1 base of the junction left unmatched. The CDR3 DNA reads TGTGCCAGCAGGGGGACTAGCGGGAGGAATGAGCAGTTCTTC. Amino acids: CASRGTSGRNEQFF.

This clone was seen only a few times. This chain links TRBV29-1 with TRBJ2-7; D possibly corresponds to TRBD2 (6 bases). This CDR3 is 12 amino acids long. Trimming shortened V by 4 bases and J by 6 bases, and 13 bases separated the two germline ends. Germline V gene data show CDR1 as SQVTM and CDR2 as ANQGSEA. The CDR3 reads CSVVGGASEQYF. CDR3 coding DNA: TGCAGCGTTGTCGGAGGGGCTAGCGAGCAGTACTTC.

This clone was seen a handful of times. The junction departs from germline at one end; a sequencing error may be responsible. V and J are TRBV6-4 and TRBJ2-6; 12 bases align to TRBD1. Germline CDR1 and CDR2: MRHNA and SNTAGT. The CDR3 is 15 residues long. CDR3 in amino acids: CATGTGGAGANGLTF. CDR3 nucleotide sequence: TGTGCCACCGGGACAGGGGGCGCTGGGGCCAACGGCCTGACTTTC.

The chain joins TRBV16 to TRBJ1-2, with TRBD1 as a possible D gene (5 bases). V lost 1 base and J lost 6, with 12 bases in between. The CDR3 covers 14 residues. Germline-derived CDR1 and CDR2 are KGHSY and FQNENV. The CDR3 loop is CASSQFAGIDGYTF. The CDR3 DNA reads TGTGCCAGCAGCCAATTTGCAGGGATAGATGGCTACACCTTC.

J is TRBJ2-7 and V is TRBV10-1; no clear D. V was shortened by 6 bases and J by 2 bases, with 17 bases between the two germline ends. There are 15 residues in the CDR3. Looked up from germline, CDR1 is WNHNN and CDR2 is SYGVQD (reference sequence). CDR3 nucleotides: TGCGCCAGCAGCCCCGGTGGCGGTAAGCCCTACGAGCAGTACTTC. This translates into CASSPGGGKPYEQYF.

The CDR3 spells CASSALTGLAFF. The CDR3 bases are TGTGCCAGCAGTGCCTTGACAGGGTTGGCTTTCTTT. The chain carries TRBV27 and TRBJ1-1; 7 positions agree with TRBD1. J gave up 11 bases and V 5 bases, and 8 bases lay outside the gene matches. Germline-derived CDR1 and CDR2 are MNHEY and SMNVEV (reference sequence). The CDR3 consists of 12 residues.

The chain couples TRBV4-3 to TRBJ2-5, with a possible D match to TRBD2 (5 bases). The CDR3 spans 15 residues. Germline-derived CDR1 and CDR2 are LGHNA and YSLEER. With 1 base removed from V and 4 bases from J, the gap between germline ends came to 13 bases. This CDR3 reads CASSQGEGGGETQYF. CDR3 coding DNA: TGCGCCAGCAGCCAAGGCGAGGGTGGCGGAGAGACCCAGTACTTC.

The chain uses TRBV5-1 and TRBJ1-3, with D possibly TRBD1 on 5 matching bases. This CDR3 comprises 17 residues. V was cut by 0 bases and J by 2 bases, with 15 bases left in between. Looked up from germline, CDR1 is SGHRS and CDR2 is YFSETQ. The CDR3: CASSLAGRKGAGNTIYF. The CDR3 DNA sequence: TGCGCCAGCAGCTTGGCCGGCAGGAAAGGGGCTGGAAACACCATATATTTT.